A single TCR beta chain is shown here with its context. Its antigen is still unknown. The sample comes from a study of vaccination effects on CD4 cells after COVID-19. At the level of the study: Researchers reported culturing over 1.5 million PBMC in each well, adding around 10 IU/ml IL-2 and about 9.5 ug/ml peptides. The study's findings and limits: Whether induced by infection or by vaccine, clones showed marked clonal contraction late after vaccination.

Produced via immunoSEQ multiplex PCR; TCRdb's table is partial and in-frame only. The repertoire holds 50,000 to 60,000 clones, with about 74% as singletons. The CDR3 is 12 amino acids. Trimming removed 5 bases at V and 6 bases at J, with 10 bases between. From germline, CDR1 is LGHDT and CDR2 YNNKEL (reference sequence). With approximately 9 days of culture completed, CD4+ T cells were isolated. This clonotype was obtained from a human donor who received a COVID-19 vaccine. Sequencing was performed on CD4+ T cells from PBMCs cultured without peptide, taken before COVID-19 vaccination. The chain couples TRBV3-1 (or the pseudogene TRBV3-2) to TRBJ1-2; D is unclear. The CDR3 protein is CASSTQSDGYTF. CDR3 nucleotides: TGTGCCAGCAGCACCCAATCCGATGGCTACACCTTC.